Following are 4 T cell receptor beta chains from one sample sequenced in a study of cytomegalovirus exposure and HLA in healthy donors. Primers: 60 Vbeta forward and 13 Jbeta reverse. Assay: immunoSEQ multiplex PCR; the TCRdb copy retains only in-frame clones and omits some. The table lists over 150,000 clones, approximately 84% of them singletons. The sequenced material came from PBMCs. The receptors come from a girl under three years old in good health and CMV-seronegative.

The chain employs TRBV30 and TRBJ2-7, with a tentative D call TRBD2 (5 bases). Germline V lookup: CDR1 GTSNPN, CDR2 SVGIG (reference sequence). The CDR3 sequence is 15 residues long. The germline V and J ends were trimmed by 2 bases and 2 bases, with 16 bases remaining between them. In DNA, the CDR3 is TGTGCCTGGAGTACGGGGTGGACCTTTCCCTACGAGCAGTACTTC. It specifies CAWSTGWTFPYEQYF.

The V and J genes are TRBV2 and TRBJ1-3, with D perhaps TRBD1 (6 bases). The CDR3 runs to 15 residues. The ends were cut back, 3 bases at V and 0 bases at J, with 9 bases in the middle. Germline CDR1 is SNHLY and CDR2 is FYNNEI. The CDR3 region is CASSESGASGNTIYF. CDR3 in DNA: TGTGCCAGCAGTGAGTCAGGGGCCTCTGGAAACACCATATATTTT.

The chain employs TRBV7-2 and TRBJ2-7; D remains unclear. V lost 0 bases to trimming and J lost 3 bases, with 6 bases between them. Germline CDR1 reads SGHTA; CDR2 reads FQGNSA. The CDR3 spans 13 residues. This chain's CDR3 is CASSLAADYEQYF. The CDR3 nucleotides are TGTGCCAGCAGCTTAGCGGCAGACTACGAGCAGTACTTC.

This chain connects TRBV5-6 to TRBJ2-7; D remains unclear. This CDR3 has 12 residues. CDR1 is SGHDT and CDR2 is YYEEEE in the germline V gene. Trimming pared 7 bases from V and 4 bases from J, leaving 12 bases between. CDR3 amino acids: CASCTPGYEQYF. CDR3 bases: TGTGCCAGCTGCACTCCCGGGTACGAGCAGTACTTC.